These 32 T cell receptor beta chains share one sample of origin, sequenced in a study of T cells after yellow fever vaccination (dated by TCRdb to between 2019 and 2020). Libraries were constructed by 5' RACE. The listed sequencing device is Illumina HiSeq 2500. TCRdb ran its own pipeline on the public reads, namely fastp trimming at Q25 and MiXCR clone calling, and kept in-frame beta chains. Each entry merges the rows of one CDR3 protein and shows their most common DNA and genes. For this sample the table gives tens of thousands of distinct CDR3 sequences, of which 7.4% were detected only once. Approximately 34% of the sample comes from the top ten. The treatment or condition label of this sample denotes: live attenuated yellow fever vaccine strain. Specimen: CD8+ T cells sorted from PBMCs, collected 15 days after the yellow fever booster vaccination. The receptors stem from a man aged 25-45 years who received the YFV17D yellow fever vaccine.

In its sample, this clonotype was seen a few times. This sequence joins TRBV7-6 and TRBJ2-1; 8 nucleotides align to TRBD2. The trim removed 5 bases at V and 10 bases at J, leaving 7 bases unmatched. Germline lookup yields CDR1 SGHVS and CDR2 FNYEAQ. The CDR3 covers 13 residues. The CDR3 nucleotides are TGTGCCAGCAGCGGATCCGGGGGGGGGGAGCAGTTCTTC. Amino acid sequence: CASSGSGGGEQFF. The variable domain in full, with the rest retrieved from reference TRBV7-6 and TRBJ2-1, is GAGVSQSPRYKVTKRGQDVALRCDPISGHVSLYWYRQALGQGPEFLTYFNYEAQQDKSGLPNDRFSAERPEGSISTLTIQRTEQRDSAMYRCASSGSGGGEQFFGPGTRLTVL.

This clonotype was seen repeatedly, ten times or more. The rearrangement joins TRBV7-9 to TRBJ1-4, with unresolved D. Trimming pared 2 bases from V and 3 bases from J, leaving 7 bases between. Per germline, CDR1 SEHNR and CDR2 FQNEAQ (reference sequence). CDR3 size: 14 residues. CDR3 region: CASSLPPANEKLFF. CDR3 nucleotide sequence: TGTGCCAGCAGCTTACCGCCCGCTAATGAAAAACTGTTTTTT. The whole variable domain, remainder taken from reference TRBV7-9 and TRBJ1-4, is DTGVSQNPRHKITKRGQNVTFRCDPISEHNRLYWYRQTLGQGPEFLTYFQNEAQLEKSRLLSDRFSAERPKGSFSTLEIQRTEQGDSAMYLCASSLPPANEKLFFGSGTQLSVL.

The table lists this clonotype with a few counts. The CDR3 sequence is CASSFPEGGSYNEQFF. The DNA of the CDR3 is TGTGCCAGCAGCTTTCCAGAGGGAGGGTCCTACAATGAGCAGTTCTTC. The chain has TRBV13 and TRBJ2-1; 7 bases are a match to TRBD2. Germline-derived CDR1 and CDR2 are PRHDT and FYEKMQ (reference sequence). The CDR3 runs to 16 residues. Germline trimming cut 3 bases from V and 1 base from J; bases unmatched to any gene: 6.

This clonotype was recorded a few times. The chain carries TRBV19 and TRBJ2-2; D uncertain. Germline lookup yields CDR1 LNHDA and CDR2 SQIVND (reference sequence). Trimming removed 3 bases at V and 2 bases at J, with 7 bases between. The CDR3 totals 14 residues. The CDR3 reads CASSIGLNTGELFF. In nucleotides, the CDR3 is TGTGCCAGTAGTATCGGCCTTAACACCGGGGAGCTGTTTTTT.

V is TRBV7-2 and J is TRBJ1-1; tentative D call: TRBD1 (5 bases). Germline CDR1 SGHTA, CDR2 FQGNSA. Trimming pared 3 bases from V and 4 bases from J, leaving 12 bases between. The CDR3 extends over 14 amino acids. CDR3 bases: TGTGCCAGCAGCTTTGGGACCGAGCCCACTGAAGCTTTCTTT. It encodes CASSFGTEPTEAFF. Based on the CDR3 plus reference TRBV7-2 and TRBJ1-1, the full variable domain is GAGVSQSPSNKVTEKGKDVELRCDPISGHTALYWYRQSLGQGLEFLIYFQGNSAPDKSGLPSDRFSAERTGGSVSTLTIQRTQQEDSAVYLCASSFGTEPTEAFFGQGTRLTVV.

The sample holds many counts of this clonotype. V gene TRBV10-1 combines with J gene TRBJ2-1, with 9 bases aligning to TRBD2. V shed 3 bases, J shed 8 bases, and the junction held 8 bases outside the gene matches. Germline V gives CDR1 WNHNN, CDR2 SYGVQD (reference sequence). The CDR3 is 15 amino acids. The CDR3 is CASSDLSGSSDEQFF. The CDR3 nucleotides read TGCGCCAGCAGTGACCTTAGCGGGAGTTCTGATGAGCAGTTCTTC.

Regarding this clonotype: This may be a read error: a much more frequent sequence differs by one nucleotide. V is TRBV7-9 and J is TRBJ2-7; D possibly corresponds to TRBD1 (6 bases). The germline V gene has CDR1 SEHNR and CDR2 FQNEAQ (reference sequence). The CDR3 is made up of 13 amino acids. Between the trimmed V and J ends, which lost 4 bases and 3 bases, there was a span of 10 bases. CDR3 amino acids: CASSSGENYEQYF. The DNA of the CDR3 is TGTGCCAGCAGCTCAGGGGAGAACTACGAGCAGTACTTC.

This clonotype was counted at least ten times. The V and J genes are TRBV20-1 and TRBJ2-7; D is possibly TRBD2 (5 bases). The CDR3 is 13 amino acids. CDR1 is DFQATT and CDR2 is SNEGSKA in the germline V gene (reference sequence). Trimming took off 3 bases at V and 2 bases at J, with 11 bases between the two ends. The CDR3 DNA reads as TGCAGTGCTAGGGAGCGGCTAACCTACGAGCAGTACTTC. This gives the protein CSARERLTYEQYF.

This clonotype was counted at least ten times. This chain uses TRBV5-1 with TRBJ1-1; D is possibly TRBD1 (5 bases). Trimming pared 0 bases from V and 6 bases from J, leaving 12 bases between. This CDR3 has 14 residues. Germline lookup yields CDR1 SGHRS and CDR2 YFSETQ. The CDR3 region is CASSLVQGISEAFF. The CDR3 nucleotides read TGCGCCAGCAGCTTGGTTCAGGGAATTTCTGAAGCTTTCTTT.

This clonotype came up many times. The chain links TRBV4-1 to TRBJ1-4; D is unclear. Germline loops: CDR1 MGHRA, CDR2 YSYEKL. The CDR3 has 15 amino acids. Trimming took off 1 base at V and 2 bases at J, with 8 bases between the two ends. Written as DNA, the CDR3 is TGCGCCAGCAGCCAAGCCCTTGATACTAATGAAAAACTGTTTTTT. Translated, it gives CASSQALDTNEKLFF.

Ten or more counts support this clonotype. The chain combines TRBV27 with TRBJ2-5; no definite D call. Germline lookup yields CDR1 MNHEY and CDR2 SMNVEV (reference sequence). The ends were cut back, 4 bases at V and 1 base at J, with 7 bases in the middle. This CDR3 has 13 amino acids. CDR3 loop: CASSSPSQETQYF. CDR3 sequence (DNA): TGTGCCAGCAGTTCTCCCAGCCAAGAGACCCAGTACTTC.

This clonotype was observed many times. The chain joins TRBV7-2 to TRBJ2-1; unclear D gene. The CDR3 is 12 residues long. Trimming pared 3 bases from V and 9 bases from J, leaving 9 bases between. Germline V gene data show CDR1 as SGHTA and CDR2 as FQGNSA. The CDR3 DNA sequence: TGTGCCAGCAGCTTTTTGGGTCTTGAGCAGTTCTTC. Translated: CASSFLGLEQFF. Filled out from reference TRBV7-2 and TRBJ2-1, the complete variable domain reads GAGVSQSPSNKVTEKGKDVELRCDPISGHTALYWYRQSLGQGLEFLIYFQGNSAPDKSGLPSDRFSAERTGGSVSTLTIQRTQQEDSAVYLCASSFLGLEQFFGPGTRLTVL.

The rearrangement links TRBV7-6 to TRBJ2-1; possibly TRBD1 for D (7 bases). CDR3 length equals 15 residues. V was clipped by 4 bases and J by 6 bases, with 16 bases between them. Germline CDR1 SGHVS, CDR2 FNYEAQ. CDR3 DNA sequence: TGTGCCAGCAGCTCAGCAGGGGGGCTATTCAATGAGCAGTTCTTC. Encoded protein: CASSSAGGLFNEQFF.

Details on this clonotype: A read error is possible here, since a much larger clone lies one base away. The chain links TRBV7-2 to TRBJ2-3; 7 bases are shared with TRBD2. CDR1 and CDR2 from the germline V gene are SGHTA and FQGNSA. The CDR3 length is 16 residues. V shed 8 bases and J 3 bases; nucleotides not matched to a gene: 14. This CDR3 is CASGPVAGVLTDTQYF. The CDR3 nucleotides are TGTGCCAGCGGTCCCGTGGCGGGAGTTTTAACAGATACGCAGTATTTT.

This clonotype was counted between two and nine times. The genes are TRBV20-1 and TRBJ2-7; 11 bases agree with TRBD2. Per the germline V gene, CDR1 is DFQATT and CDR2 is SNEGSKA (reference sequence). The CDR3 totals 15 residues. Trimming removed 6 bases from V and 2 bases from J; junction bases left unmatched: 9. CDR3 in amino acids: CSAELLAGAPYEQYF. The CDR3 nucleotides read TGCAGTGCGGAATTACTAGCGGGGGCCCCCTACGAGCAGTACTTC.

This clonotype was observed many times. CDR3 protein: CASSQPGTLNEQFF. In DNA form, the CDR3 reads TGTGCCAGCAGTCAGCCCGGGACTCTCAATGAGCAGTTCTTC. This chain joins TRBV3-1 and TRBJ2-1, with a possible D match to TRBD2 (6 bases). This CDR3 comprises 14 residues. Trimming pared 6 bases from V and 6 bases from J, leaving 15 bases between. CDR1 and CDR2 (germline): LGHDT, YNNKEL (reference sequence).

On this clonotype itself: A single base separates this from a much larger clone, so it may be a read error. The chain joins TRBV6-2 or TRBV6-3 to TRBJ2-1; 11 nucleotides agree with TRBD2. The V segment lost 2 bases and the J segment 10 bases; nucleotides outside the gene matches: 7. The CDR3 extends over 15 amino acids. Germline V gives CDR1 MNHEY, CDR2 SVGEGT. The CDR3 sequence is CASSYGSSGRVEQFF. The CDR3 DNA reads TGTGCCAGCAGTTACGGGAGTAGCGGGAGGGTGGAGCAGTTCTTC.

This clonotype was detected many times. The CDR3 loop is CASSPNTGTSAYNEQFF. The CDR3 DNA reads as TGTGCCAGCAGCCCAAACACCGGGACTAGCGCGTACAATGAGCAGTTCTTC. V gene TRBV11-1 combines with J gene TRBJ2-1, with TRBD2 matching 10 bases. The V gene's germline CDR1 is SGHAT and CDR2 FQDESV (reference sequence). V lost 5 bases to trimming and J lost 4 bases; unmatched junction nucleotides: 11. This CDR3 is built from 17 residues. The complete variable domain, with remaining parts taken from reference TRBV11-1 and TRBJ2-1, reads EAEVAQSPRYKITEKSQAVAFWCDPISGHATLYWYRQILGQGPELLVQFQDESVVDDSQLPKDRFSAERLKGVDSTLKIQPAELGDSAMYLCASSPNTGTSAYNEQFFGPGTRLTVL.

This clonotype was recorded at least ten times. The V gene is TRBV5-1, the J gene TRBJ2-7, with 7 bases fitting TRBD2. V was pared by 3 bases and J by 6 bases, with 3 bases of the junction left unmatched. Germline CDR1 reads SGHRS; CDR2 reads YFSETQ. The CDR3 length is 12 residues. The CDR3 DNA sequence: TGCGCCAGCAGCTCGACGGGGGGCGAGCAGTACTTC. Its translation is CASSSTGGEQYF.

The sample holds many counts of this clonotype. As DNA, the CDR3 is TGTGCCAGCACCTCATCCTGGGACATTCAGTACTTC. This translates into CASTSSWDIQYF. The chain links TRBV12-3 or TRBV12-4 to TRBJ2-4; D is uncertain. The CDR3 spans 12 residues. Trimming stripped 7 bases from V and 8 bases from J, with 12 bases between.

This clonotype appeared many times. This chain links TRBV6-5 with TRBJ2-7; D is uncertain. Per the germline V gene, CDR1 is MNHEY and CDR2 is SVGAGI. The CDR3 has 14 amino acids. Trimming took 2 bases from V and 5 from J, leaving 13 bases between them. The CDR3 DNA is TGTGCCAGCAGTTACACACACCCAGGCGACGAGCAGTACTTC. This encodes CASSYTHPGDEQYF.

On this clonotype itself: Possible read error: a much larger clone is one base away. V is TRBV6-5 and J is TRBJ2-1; D uncertain. The CDR3 extends over 14 amino acids. With 4 bases removed from V and 6 bases from J, the gap between germline ends came to 13 bases. The germline V gene has CDR1 MNHEY and CDR2 SVGAGI. The CDR3 here is CASSLGAIFNEQFF. In DNA form, the CDR3 reads TGTGCCAGCAGTTTAGGCGCGATCTTCAATGAGCAGTTCTTC.

This clonotype has more than one count but fewer than ten. The rearrangement uses TRBV6-5 and TRBJ1-2, with TRBD1 matching 8 bases. The CDR3 runs 13 residues. The junction had 7 bases not matched to a gene; V was cut back by 5 bases and J by 8 bases. CDR1 is MNHEY, CDR2 SVGAGI, per germline. CDR3 region: CASSTLTGAGYTF. CDR3 coding DNA: TGTGCCAGCAGTACTTTGACAGGGGCCGGCTACACCTTC.

In this sample, this clonotype turned up many times. This chain uses TRBV6-2 or TRBV6-3 with TRBJ2-3; 7 bases agree with TRBD1. V lost 2 bases, J lost 3 bases, and 8 bases stayed unmatched. Germline V lookup: CDR1 MNHEY, CDR2 SVGEGT. This CDR3 has 16 amino acids. The CDR3 bases are TGTGCCAGCAGTTACCCCACCGCGACAGGGACAGATACGCAGTATTTT. This translates into CASSYPTATGTDTQYF.

This clonotype was seen a handful of times. This chain joins TRBV29-1 and TRBJ1-1; TRBD1 is a possible D gene (6 bases). V was pared by 7 bases and J by 0 bases, with 12 bases between. Germline CDR1 reads SQVTM; CDR2 reads ANQGSEA. The CDR3 contains 13 residues. DNA of the CDR3: TGCAGCGACAACAGGGAGATGAACACTGAAGCTTTCTTT. Amino acid sequence: CSDNREMNTEAFF.

The table lists this clonotype with many counts. The rearrangement joins TRBV19 to TRBJ2-3; tentatively, D is TRBD1 or TRBD2 (5 bases each). Trimming cost V 7 bases and J 4 bases, with 15 bases left between them. The CDR3 contains 14 residues. The germline CDR1 and CDR2 sequences are LNHDA and SQIVND (reference sequence). The CDR3: CASNEGLSADTQYF. Written as DNA, the CDR3 is TGTGCCAGTAATGAGGGGTTGTCCGCAGATACGCAGTATTTT.

This clonotype was detected many times. The rearrangement uses TRBV2 and TRBJ2-1; tentatively, D is TRBD2 (7 bases). The CDR3 sequence is 11 residues long. Deletions cut 8 bases from V and 8 bases from J, with 10 bases between. Germline V gene sequence: CDR1 SNHLY, CDR2 FYNNEI. The DNA for the CDR3 is TGTGCCAGCGAAGGGGGGGATGAGCAGTTCTTC. This encodes CASEGGDEQFF. Based on the CDR3 plus reference TRBV2 and TRBJ2-1, the full variable domain is EPEVTQTPSHQVTQMGQEVILRCVPISNHLYFYWYRQILGQKVEFLVSFYNNEISEKSEIFDDQFSVERPDGSNFTLKIRSTKLEDSAMYFCASEGGDEQFFGPGTRLTVL.

The CDR3 DNA reads TGTGCCAGCGAAAAGGGCGGGCGGATTAATGAAAAACTGTTTTTT. This codes for CASEKGGRINEKLFF. The chain is built from TRBV19 and TRBJ1-4; D is uncertain. CDR3 length: 15 amino acids. The germline V gene encodes CDR1 LNHDA and CDR2 SQIVND (reference sequence). The V gene lost 9 bases and the J gene lost 4 bases, with 18 bases spanning the gap.

This clonotype has at least ten counts. The chain employs TRBV14 and TRBJ2-2, with D maybe TRBD2 (5 bases). Trimming left V 2 bases short and J 6 bases short, with 7 bases between. The CDR3 contains 13 residues. Germline-derived CDR1 and CDR2 are SGHDN and FVKESK. CDR3 region: CASSQTSPGELFF. Here the CDR3 DNA reads TGTGCCAGCAGCCAAACTAGTCCCGGGGAGCTGTTTTTT.

This clonotype was counted at least ten times. The chain carries TRBV12-3 or TRBV12-4 and TRBJ2-7; tentative D call: TRBD1 (5 bases). The V end was cut by 3 bases, the J end by 3 bases, with 9 bases between. This CDR3 comprises 13 residues. The chain's CDR3 is CASSFKGNYEQYF. The CDR3 DNA reads as TGTGCCAGCAGTTTCAAGGGGAACTACGAGCAGTACTTC.

This clonotype has ten or more counts. The chain uses TRBV4-3 and TRBJ2-1, with a weak D call TRBD1 (6 bases). This CDR3 region has 16 residues. CDR1 and CDR2 from the germline V gene are LGHNA and YSLEER. V lost 3 bases and J lost 0, with 12 bases in between. CDR3 sequence: CASSQTTGNSYNEQFF. CDR3 DNA sequence: TGCGCCAGCAGCCAGACCACAGGGAACTCCTACAATGAGCAGTTCTTC.

This clonotype was observed many times. The V and J genes are TRBV7-6 and TRBJ1-1, with D possibly being TRBD1 (5 bases). This CDR3 contains 14 residues. Germline CDR1 reads SGHVS; CDR2 reads FNYEAQ. The germline V and J ends were trimmed by 1 base and 4 bases, with 10 bases remaining between them. CDR3 protein: CASSLGETATEAFF. The CDR3 DNA is TGTGCCAGCAGCTTAGGTGAGACAGCCACTGAAGCTTTCTTT.